This TCR beta chain was found in a study of blood T cell repertoires in COVID-19. Study processing details: How many nucleated cells were present was estimated from reference gene primer amplification. Sequenced by immunoSEQ multiplex PCR; TCRdb stores in-frame clones only, minus some. V, J and clone size were drawn from that table, and D and trimming were deduced from the DNA. The sample includes approximately 260,000 clones, approximately 83% seen only once; the top ten take approximately 3.5%. The CDR3 loop spans 19 amino acids. Unmatched junction bases numbered 18, after V lost 4 bases and J lost 7 bases. Germline CDR1 reads GTSNPN; CDR2 reads SVGIG (reference sequence).

Sequenced sample: PBMCs or T cells enriched from blood (not recorded which). The source of this sequence is a woman aged 35 to 49 with acute COVID-19. This chain joins TRBV30 and TRBJ1-6; 11 bases line up with TRBD1. The CDR3 reads CAWTRGTGGNLYNNSPLHF. CDR3 DNA: TGTGCCTGGACGAGAGGGACAGGGGGTAACCTCTATAACAATTCACCCCTCCACTTT.